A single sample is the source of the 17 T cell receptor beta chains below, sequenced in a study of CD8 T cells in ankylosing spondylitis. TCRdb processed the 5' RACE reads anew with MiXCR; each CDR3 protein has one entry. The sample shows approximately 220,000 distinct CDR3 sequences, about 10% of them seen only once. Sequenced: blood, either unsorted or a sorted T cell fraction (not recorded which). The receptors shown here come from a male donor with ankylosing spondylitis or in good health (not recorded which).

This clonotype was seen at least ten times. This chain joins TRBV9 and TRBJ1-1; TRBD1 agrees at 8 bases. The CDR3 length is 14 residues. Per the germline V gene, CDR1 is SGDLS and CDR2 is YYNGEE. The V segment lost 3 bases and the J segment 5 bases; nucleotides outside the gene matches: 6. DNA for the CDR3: TGTGCCAGCAGCGCGAGACAGGGGCTGACTGAAGCTTTCTTT. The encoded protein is CASSARQGLTEAFF.

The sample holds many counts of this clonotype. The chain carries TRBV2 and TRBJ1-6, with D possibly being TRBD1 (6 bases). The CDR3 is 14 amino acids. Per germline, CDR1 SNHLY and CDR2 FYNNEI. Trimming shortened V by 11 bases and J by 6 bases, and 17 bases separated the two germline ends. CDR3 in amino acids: CAGERQDANSPLHF. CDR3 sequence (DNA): TGTGCCGGGGAGAGACAGGATGCTAATTCACCCCTCCACTTT.

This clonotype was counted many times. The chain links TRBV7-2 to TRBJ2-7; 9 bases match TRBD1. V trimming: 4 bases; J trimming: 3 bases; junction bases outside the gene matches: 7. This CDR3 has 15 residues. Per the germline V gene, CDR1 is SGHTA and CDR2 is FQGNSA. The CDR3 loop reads CASSYTGGSYYEQYF. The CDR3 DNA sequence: TGTGCCAGCAGCTATACAGGGGGCTCATACTACGAGCAGTACTTC. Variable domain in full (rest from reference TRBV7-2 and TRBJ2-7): GAGVSQSPSNKVTEKGKDVELRCDPISGHTALYWYRQSLGQGLEFLIYFQGNSAPDKSGLPSDRFSAERTGGSVSTLTIQRTQQEDSAVYLCASSYTGGSYYEQYFGPGTRLTVT.

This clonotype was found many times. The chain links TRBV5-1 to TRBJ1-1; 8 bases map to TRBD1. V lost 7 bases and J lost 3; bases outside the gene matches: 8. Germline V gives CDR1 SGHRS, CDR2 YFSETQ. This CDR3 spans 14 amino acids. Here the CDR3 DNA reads TGCGCCAGCGGAAAGACAGGGGCCGACACTGAAGCTTTCTTT. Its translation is CASGKTGADTEAFF.

CDR3 bases: TGCAGCGTTGAAGGGTGGGGTGAGGGGGACTACAATGAGCAGTTCTTC. As protein: CSVEGWGEGDYNEQFF. The chain has TRBV29-1 and TRBJ2-1; D is possibly TRBD1 (6 bases). The germline V gene has CDR1 SQVTM and CDR2 ANQGSEA. The V end lost 1 base, the J end lost 3 bases, and 16 bases lay between the germline ends. There are 16 residues in the CDR3.

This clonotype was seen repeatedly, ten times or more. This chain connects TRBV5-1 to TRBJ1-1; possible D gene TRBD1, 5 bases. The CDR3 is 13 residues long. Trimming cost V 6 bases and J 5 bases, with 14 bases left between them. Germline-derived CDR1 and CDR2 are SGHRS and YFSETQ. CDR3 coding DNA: TGCGCCAGCACGCGGGGCGTAGGAACTGAAGCTTTCTTT. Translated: CASTRGVGTEAFF.

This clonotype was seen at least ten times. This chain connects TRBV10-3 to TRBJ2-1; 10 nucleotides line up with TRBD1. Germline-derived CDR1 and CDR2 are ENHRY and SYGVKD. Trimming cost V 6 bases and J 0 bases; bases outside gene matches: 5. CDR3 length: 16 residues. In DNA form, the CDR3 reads TGTGCCATCAGGACCCGGACAGGGGGCTCCTACAATGAGCAGTTCTTC. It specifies CAIRTRTGGSYNEQFF.

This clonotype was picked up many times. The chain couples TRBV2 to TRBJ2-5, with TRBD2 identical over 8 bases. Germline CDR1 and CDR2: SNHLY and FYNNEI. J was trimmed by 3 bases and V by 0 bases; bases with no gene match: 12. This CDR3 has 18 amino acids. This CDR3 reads CASSEALLASGRKETQYF. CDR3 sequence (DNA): TGTGCCAGCAGTGAAGCGCTTCTGGCTAGCGGGCGTAAAGAGACCCAGTACTTC. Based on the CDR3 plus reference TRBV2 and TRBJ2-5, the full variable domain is EPEVTQTPSHQVTQMGQEVILRCVPISNHLYFYWYRQILGQKVEFLVSFYNNEISEKSEIFDDQFSVERPDGSNFTLKIRSTKLEDSAMYFCASSEALLASGRKETQYFGPGTRLLVL.

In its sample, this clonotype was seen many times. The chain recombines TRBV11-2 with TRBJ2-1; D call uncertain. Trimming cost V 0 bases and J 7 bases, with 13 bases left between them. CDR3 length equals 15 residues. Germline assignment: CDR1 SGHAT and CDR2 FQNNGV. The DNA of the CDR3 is TGTGCCAGCAGCTTAGAGCCTTTTCGGGTTAATGAGCAGTTCTTC. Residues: CASSLEPFRVNEQFF.

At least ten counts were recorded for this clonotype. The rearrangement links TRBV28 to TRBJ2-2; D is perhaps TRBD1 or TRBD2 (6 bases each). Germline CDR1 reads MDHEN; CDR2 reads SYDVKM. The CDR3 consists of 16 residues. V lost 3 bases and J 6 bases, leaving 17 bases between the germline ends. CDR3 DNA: TGTGCCAGCAGTTTTGGAGGGGGTAATCCGGCCGGGGAGCTGTTTTTT. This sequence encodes CASSFGGGNPAGELFF.

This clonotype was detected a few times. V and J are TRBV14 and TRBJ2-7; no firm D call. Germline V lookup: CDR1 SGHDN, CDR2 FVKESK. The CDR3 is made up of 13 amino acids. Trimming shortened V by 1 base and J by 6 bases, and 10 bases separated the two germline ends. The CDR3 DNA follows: TGTGCCAGCAGCCAAGTTACAGTCACCGAGCAGTACTTC. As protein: CASSQVTVTEQYF.

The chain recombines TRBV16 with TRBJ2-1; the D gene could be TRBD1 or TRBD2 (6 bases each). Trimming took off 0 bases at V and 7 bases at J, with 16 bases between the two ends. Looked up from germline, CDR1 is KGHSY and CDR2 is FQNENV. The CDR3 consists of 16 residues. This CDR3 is CASSQSGGRGANEQFF. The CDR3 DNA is TGTGCCAGCAGCCAATCAGGGGGGCGAGGAGCGAATGAGCAGTTCTTC.

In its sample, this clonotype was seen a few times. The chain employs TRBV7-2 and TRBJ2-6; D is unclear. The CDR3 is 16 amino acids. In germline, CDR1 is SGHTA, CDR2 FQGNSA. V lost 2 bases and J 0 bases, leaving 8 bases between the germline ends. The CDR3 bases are TGTGCCAGCAGCTTACGGGCATCCTCTGGGGCCAACGTCCTGACTTTC. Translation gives CASSLRASSGANVLTF.

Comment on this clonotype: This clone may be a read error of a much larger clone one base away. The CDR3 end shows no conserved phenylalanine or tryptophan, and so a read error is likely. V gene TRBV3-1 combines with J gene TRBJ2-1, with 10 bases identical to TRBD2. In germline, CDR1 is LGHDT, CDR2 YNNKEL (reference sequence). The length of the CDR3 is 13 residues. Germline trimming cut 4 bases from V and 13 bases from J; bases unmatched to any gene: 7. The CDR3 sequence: CASSLIAGGQQFS. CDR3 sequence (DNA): TGTGCCAGCAGCCTTATAGCGGGGGGCCAACAGTTCTCC.

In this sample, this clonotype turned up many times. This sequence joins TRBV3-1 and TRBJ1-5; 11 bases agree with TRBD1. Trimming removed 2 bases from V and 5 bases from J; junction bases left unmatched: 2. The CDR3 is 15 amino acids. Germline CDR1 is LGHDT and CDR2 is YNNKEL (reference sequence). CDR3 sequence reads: CASSQTGQGDQPQHF. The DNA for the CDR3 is TGTGCCAGCAGCCAAACGGGACAGGGGGATCAGCCCCAGCATTTT.

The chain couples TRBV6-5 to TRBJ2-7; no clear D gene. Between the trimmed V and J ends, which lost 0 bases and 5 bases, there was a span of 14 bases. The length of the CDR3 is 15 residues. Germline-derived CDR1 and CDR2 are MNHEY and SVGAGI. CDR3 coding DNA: TGTGCCAGCAGTTACTCGACCAGCATCTCGAACGAGCAGTACTTC. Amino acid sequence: CASSYSTSISNEQYF.

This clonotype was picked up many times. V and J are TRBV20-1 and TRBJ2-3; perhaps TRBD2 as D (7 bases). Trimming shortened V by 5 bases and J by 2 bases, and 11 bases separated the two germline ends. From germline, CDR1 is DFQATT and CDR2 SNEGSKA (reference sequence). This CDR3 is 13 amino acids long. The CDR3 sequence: CSALAGATDTQYF. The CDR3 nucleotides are TGCAGTGCTCTGGCGGGGGCCACAGATACGCAGTATTTT.